The following is a T cell receptor beta chain sequence with its context. No antigen is known for it. This record comes from a study of response to subunit inactivated influenza vaccine. The CDR3 spans 15 residues. CDR1 SGHTA and CDR2 FQGNSA come from the germline V gene. V trimming: 5 bases; J trimming: 2 bases; junction bases outside the gene matches: 6. Using its own MiXCR run on the RT-PCR reads, TCRdb lists one record per CDR3 protein. Of 550,000 to 650,000 distinct CDR3 sequences in the sample, about an eighth were seen once. Study results and limitations: Authors suggested seasonal influenza vaccinations each recruit few new T cells.

Specimen: PBMCs from blood, collected on the day of vaccination. The J gene is TRBJ1-5, the V gene TRBV7-2, with 7 positions matching TRBD1. This TCR derives from a man aged 45-65 years who received an inactivated influenza vaccine. The CDR3 DNA reads TGTGCCAGCAGCCCCTACACAGGGGGCAATCAGCCCCAGCATTTT. The encoded protein is CASSPYTGGNQPQHF.